These 10 T cell receptor beta chains were all obtained from the same sample, sequenced in a study of shared clonotypes between healthy human individuals. Assay used: immunoSEQ multiplex PCR; TCRdb lists only in-frame clones, some missing. Of about 2.4 million clones in the sample, 93% are singletons; the top ten hold 0.35% to 0.45%. Material: naive CD4+ T cells from PBMCs. Subset noted: CD45RA+ positively selected. The receptors stem from a young man in good health. Some clones in this sample may be carry-over from other donors' samples.

The chain has TRBV6-5 and TRBJ2-7; the match to TRBD2 covers 7 bases. V shed 7 bases and J 9 bases; nucleotides not matched to a gene: 12. Germline V CDR1 and CDR2: MNHEY, SVGAGI. The CDR3 sequence is 13 residues long. The CDR3, as DNA: TGTGCCAGCAAGGCTAGCGGTTCAAGGGGGCAGTACTTC. Translating it yields CASKASGSRGQYF.

This sequence joins TRBV9 and TRBJ2-7, with 7 bases aligning to TRBD1. The V segment lost 0 bases and the J segment 3 bases; nucleotides outside the gene matches: 6. This CDR3 has 15 amino acids. Looked up from germline, CDR1 is SGDLS and CDR2 is YYNGEE. The CDR3 reads CASSVGQDRIYEQYF. DNA for the CDR3: TGTGCCAGCAGCGTAGGGCAGGACAGGATCTACGAGCAGTACTTC. Using reference TRBV9 and TRBJ2-7 for the parts outside the CDR3, the full variable domain is DSGVTQTPKHLITATGQRVTLRCSPRSGDLSVYWYQQSLDQGLQFLIQYYNGEERAKGNILERFSAQQFPDLHSELNLSSLELGDSALYFCASSVGQDRIYEQYFGPGTRLTVT.

This chain links TRBV4-3 with TRBJ1-5; D ambiguous. Germline CDR1 and CDR2: LGHNA and YSLEER. There are 15 residues in the CDR3. Trimming shortened V by 4 bases and J by 5 bases, and 15 bases separated the two germline ends. CDR3 in DNA: TGCGCCAGCAGCCCCTTCCGGCCCCTCGATCAGCCCCAGCATTTT. Amino acid sequence: CASSPFRPLDQPQHF.

The chain couples TRBV7-6 to TRBJ2-5, with D possibly called TRBD1 or TRBD2 (6 bases each). The J call is uncertain, as TRBJ2-7 better fits the DNA end. Germline values: CDR1 SGHVS, CDR2 FNYEAQ. The CDR3 consists of 14 residues. The CDR3, as DNA: TGTGCCAGCAGCTTAGTGGGGGGCGAGGGCGAGCAGTACTTC. Translation: CASSLVGGEGEQYF.

This clone has only one observation. The chain recombines TRBV5-1 with TRBJ2-7, with D maybe TRBD1 (6 bases). The CDR3 is 15 residues long. Trimming stripped 0 bases from V and 1 base from J, with 11 bases between. Germline V gene lookup returns CDR1 SGHRS and CDR2 YFSETQ. The CDR3 spells CASSLGGGESYEQYF. Here the CDR3 DNA reads TGCGCCAGCAGCTTGGGAGGGGGTGAATCCTACGAGCAGTACTTC.

The CDR3 sequence is CASSESSGRDTQYF. The CDR3 nucleotides are TGCGCCAGCAGTGAGTCGAGTGGTCGAGATACGCAGTATTTT. The chain has TRBV10-1 and TRBJ2-3; no firm D call. The germline V gene encodes CDR1 WNHNN and CDR2 SYGVQD (reference sequence). With 0 bases removed from V and 5 bases from J, the gap between germline ends came to 9 bases. This CDR3 spans 14 amino acids.

V usage is TRBV5-1 and J usage is TRBJ2-1; possible D gene TRBD2, 5 bases. Trimming removed 2 bases from V and 4 bases from J, with 19 bases in between. The germline CDR1 and CDR2 sequences are SGHRS and YFSETQ. This CDR3 contains 17 residues. The CDR3 reads CASSFLTGETGYNEQFF. The CDR3 DNA sequence: TGCGCCAGCAGCTTTTTGACTGGGGAGACGGGGTACAATGAGCAGTTCTTC.

With regard to this clone: Other DNA variants within this sample encode the same CDR3. This chain connects TRBV5-1 to TRBJ2-5; D gene ambiguous. Trimming removed 0 bases at V and 1 base at J, with 4 bases between. This CDR3 spans 13 amino acids. Per the germline V gene, CDR1 is SGHRS and CDR2 is YFSETQ. DNA for the CDR3: TGCGCCAGCAGCTTGGCCGTCCAAGAGACCCAGTACTTC. It translates to CASSLAVQETQYF.

The chain employs TRBV5-6 and TRBJ2-5, with D possibly matching TRBD1 (8 bases). Germline V gene sequence: CDR1 SGHDT, CDR2 YYEEEE. The CDR3 extends over 17 amino acids. Trimming removed 1 base from V and 4 bases from J, with 20 bases in between. The CDR3 reads CASSLLRNRGGGETQYF. The CDR3 DNA sequence: TGTGCCAGCAGCTTGTTAAGGAACAGGGGGGGTGGAGAGACCCAGTACTTC. Looking up the rest from reference TRBV5-6 and TRBJ2-5 gives the full variable domain: DAGVTQSPTHLIKTRGQQVTLRCSPKSGHDTVSWYQQALGQGPQFIFQYYEEEERQRGNFPDRFSGHQFPNYSSELNVNALLLGDSALYLCASSLLRNRGGGETQYFGPGTRLLVL.

For this clone: Other DNA sequences within the sample encode an identical CDR3. The chain recombines TRBV5-5 with TRBJ1-1; no definite D call. Germline V gene data show CDR1 as SGHKS and CDR2 as YYEKEE (reference sequence). Trimming took off 2 bases at V and 3 bases at J, with 8 bases between the two ends. This CDR3 has 13 amino acids. The CDR3 coding sequence is TGTGCCAGCAGCTTCTCCGGGGACACTGAAGCTTTCTTT. Residues: CASSFSGDTEAFF.